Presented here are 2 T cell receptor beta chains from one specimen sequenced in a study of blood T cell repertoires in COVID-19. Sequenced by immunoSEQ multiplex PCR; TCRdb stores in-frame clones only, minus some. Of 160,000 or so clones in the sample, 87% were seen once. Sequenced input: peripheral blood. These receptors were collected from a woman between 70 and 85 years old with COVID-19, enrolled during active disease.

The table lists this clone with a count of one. This chain's CDR3 is CASSAGQVSGPQHF. CDR3 DNA: TGTGCCAGCAGTGCGGGACAGGTATCAGGACCCCAGCATTTT. This rearrangement joins TRBV2 to TRBJ1-5; 8 bases fit TRBD1. Per the germline V gene, CDR1 is SNHLY and CDR2 is FYNNEI. The CDR3 is 14 residues long. V trimming: 4 bases; J trimming: 10 bases; junction bases outside the gene matches: 9.

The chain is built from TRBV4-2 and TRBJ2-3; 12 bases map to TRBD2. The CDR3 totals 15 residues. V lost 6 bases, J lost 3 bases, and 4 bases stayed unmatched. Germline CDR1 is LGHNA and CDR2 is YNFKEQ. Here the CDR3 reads CASRRLAGVTDTQYF. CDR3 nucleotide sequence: TGTGCCAGCAGAAGACTAGCGGGGGTTACAGATACGCAGTATTTT.